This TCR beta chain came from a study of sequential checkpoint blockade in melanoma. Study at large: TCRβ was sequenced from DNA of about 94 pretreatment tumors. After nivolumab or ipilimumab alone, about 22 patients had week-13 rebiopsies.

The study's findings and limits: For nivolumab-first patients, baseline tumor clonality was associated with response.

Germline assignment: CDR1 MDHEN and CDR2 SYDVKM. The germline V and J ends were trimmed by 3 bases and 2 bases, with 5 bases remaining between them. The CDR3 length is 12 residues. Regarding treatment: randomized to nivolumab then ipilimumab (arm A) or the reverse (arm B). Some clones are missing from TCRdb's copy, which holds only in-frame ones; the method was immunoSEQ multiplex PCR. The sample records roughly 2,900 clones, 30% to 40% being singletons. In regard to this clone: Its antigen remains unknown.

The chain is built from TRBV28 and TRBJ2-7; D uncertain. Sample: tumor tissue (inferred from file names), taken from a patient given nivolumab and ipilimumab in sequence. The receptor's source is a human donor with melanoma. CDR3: CASSLGTYEQYF. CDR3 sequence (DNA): TGTGCCAGCAGTTTGGGTACCTACGAGCAGTACTTC.